This T cell receptor (beta chain) was recorded in a study of blood T cell repertoires in COVID-19. Looking at the study overall: PBMCs, B-cell-depleted T cells, or T cells provided the cDNA or gDNA that made up the material.

The CDR3 covers 15 residues. Germline CDR1 SNHLY, CDR2 FYNNEI. V shed 6 bases and J 8 bases; nucleotides not matched to a gene: 14. As handled by the study authors: Nucleated cell number was recorded as an estimate derived from reference gene primer amplification. Sequencing used immunoSEQ multiplex PCR; TCRdb keeps in-frame clones, though not all of them. The D gene and trimming were derived from the DNA, and the V and J assignments and clone size from that table. The data contain tens of thousands of clones, roughly nine tenths of them singletons. This chain links TRBV2 with TRBJ1-2; the match to TRBD1 covers 8 bases. The sample consisted of peripheral blood. The receptor comes from a man between 45 and 60 years old with acute or convalescent COVID-19. The CDR3 DNA is TGTGCCAGCAGCGCAACCTGGACAGGGATCCAAGGCTACACCTTC. Translating gives CASSATWTGIQGYTF.